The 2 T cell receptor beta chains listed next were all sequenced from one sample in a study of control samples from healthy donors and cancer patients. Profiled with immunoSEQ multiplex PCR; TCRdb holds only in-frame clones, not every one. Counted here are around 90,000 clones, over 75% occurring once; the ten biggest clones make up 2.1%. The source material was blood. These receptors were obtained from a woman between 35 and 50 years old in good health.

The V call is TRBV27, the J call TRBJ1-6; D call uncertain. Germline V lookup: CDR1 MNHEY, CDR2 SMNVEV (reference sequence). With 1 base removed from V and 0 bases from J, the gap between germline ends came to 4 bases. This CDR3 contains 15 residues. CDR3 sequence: CASSLYSSYNSPLHF. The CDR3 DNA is TGTGCCAGCAGTTTATACAGCTCCTATAATTCACCCCTCCACTTT.

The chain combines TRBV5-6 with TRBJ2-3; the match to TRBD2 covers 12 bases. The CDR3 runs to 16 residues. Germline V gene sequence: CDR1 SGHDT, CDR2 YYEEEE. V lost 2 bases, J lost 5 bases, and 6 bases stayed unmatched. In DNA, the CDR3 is TGTGCCAGCAGCTTAGGGACTAGCGGGTTGGGAGATACGCAGTATTTT. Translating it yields CASSLGTSGLGDTQYF.